This T cell receptor (beta chain) was recorded in a study of blood T cell repertoires in COVID-19 (dated by TCRdb to 2018 to 2020). Regarding the research as a whole: Collaborator samples came from the United States, Italy and Spain and covered acute and convalescent phases of COVID-19. The prospective study material was composed of cDNA or gDNA derived from T cells, B-cell-depleted T cells, or PBMCs. The dataset comprised deeply sampled blood TCRbeta repertoires from subjects exposed to, actively infected with, or recovered from COVID-19. The repertoires were released in a freely available public database intended as a resource for research on the immune response to SARS-CoV-2. Samples came from the ongoing ImmuneRACE study (first 160 participants) plus 1,254 subjects from 6 global collaborators. Sample metadata almost always included a de-identified subject ID, COVID-19 status, age in years and sex. Where HLA class I and class II types were available, the types were taken from metadata supplied by the sample provider, not from assay-based typing.

TCRbeta CDR3 regions were amplified from genomic DNA by means of the immunoSEQ Assay, a bias-controlled multiplex PCR. As for how the authors treated the data: Nucleated cell counts per sample were estimated from amplification of reference gene primers within the assay. To quantify the absolute abundance of each unique TCRbeta CDR3 rearrangement, sequence reads were collapsed and filtered. For each sample, productive Simpson clonality was calculated as the square root of Simpson's diversity index across productive rearrangements. In TCRdb, the immuneACCESS table is reduced to in-frame sequences with V and J assigned. These tables do not hold every clone; where another copy was compared, an unresolved V gene accounts for under half, and the others remain unexplained. The V and J calls and clone size were taken over from that table, and D and trimming were inferred from the DNA. Present in this sample are 150,000 to 200,000 clones, more than 70% of which were seen just once. 5% to 7.5% of the sample is in the top ten clones.

This clone has just one count. No cognate antigen has been identified for it. Per-base qualities were not stored, and no clone one base away is much larger. The CDR3 measures 14 amino acids from cysteine to phenylalanine. Kept here is only the CDR3 DNA, which spans 42 bases and is read in frame from base 1. The V and J ends are trimmed by 4 bases and 1 base, leaving 13 bases between them. The germline V gene encodes CDR1 GTSNPN and CDR2 SVGIG (reference sequence). Summary of the overall study and its limitations: How much clinical and demographic metadata was included differed by source and by participant, and the metadata was provided uncurated.

Participants in the prospective study were aged 18 to 89 years, lived in 24 United States geographic areas, and enrolled through a virtual design. In the prospective study, participants were assigned to cohorts based on the clinical history participants reported in a screening survey and a study questionnaire. Recovered participants in ImmuneRACE Cohort 3 were defined by two consecutive negative NP/OP PCR tests, clearance by a healthcare professional, or resolution of symptoms. In the prospective study, whole blood, serum and a nasopharyngeal or oropharyngeal swab were collected from each participant by mobile phlebotomists. Over a roughly two-month period, participants in the prospective study had the option of providing additional blood draws and questionnaires. Prospective study blood samples were shipped either frozen or at room temperature before DNA extraction.

The clonotype comes from a man aged 35 to 55 who had recovered from COVID-19. The V gene is TRBV30 and the J gene is TRBJ1-1; 5 matching bases give a weak D call of TRBD1. Sequenced input: PBMCs or T cells enriched from blood (not recorded which). The DNA sequence reads TGTGCCTGGACCCAAGGGGTAGGGAACACTGAAGCTTTCTTT. This sequence encodes CAWTQGVGNTEAFF. Extended through the reference TRBV30 and TRBJ1-1 proteins, this CDR3 yields the full variable domain: SQTIHQWPATLVQPVGSPLSLECTVEGTSNPNLYWYRQAAGRGLQLLFYSVGIGQISSEVPQNLSASRPQDRQFILSSKKLLLSDSGFYLCAWTQGVGNTEAFFGQGTRLTVV.